This T cell receptor (beta chain) was sequenced in a study of prognosis after radiotherapy for stage I lung cancer. Study information: Roughly 14 patients presented with newly diagnosed primary stage I lung tumors, and roughly five carried oligometastatic NSCLC following surgical resection of the primary tumor. Concurrent therapy was not administered with stereotactic body radiotherapy to any patient.

This clonotype has at least ten counts. Genomic DNA yielded TCR beta CDR3, amplified by two-round multiplex PCR. Gene-specific TRBV and TRBJ primers were used in PCR round one. TCRdb itself ran the multiplex PCR reads through MiXCR, one entry per CDR3 protein. The profile covers fewer than 30,000 distinct CDR3 sequences, with roughly 50% appearing a single time and under 15% taken by the ten largest. V was clipped by 1 base and J by 1 base, with 7 bases between them. Germline CDR1 is SEHNR and CDR2 is FQNEAQ (reference sequence). The CDR3 is 14 residues long. The chain links TRBV7-9 to TRBJ2-5; D call uncertain. Sequenced here: PBMCs, sampled before or after stereotactic body radiation therapy (not recorded which). The source of this sequence is a donor over 45 with non-small cell lung cancer. The CDR3 DNA reads as TGTGCCAGCAGCTTAGGCGGCGCCCAAGAGACCCAGTACTTC. Translated: CASSLGGAQETQYF. Full variable domain (outside the CDR3, taken from reference TRBV7-9 and TRBJ2-5): DTGVSQNPRHKITKRGQNVTFRCDPISEHNRLYWYRQTLGQGPEFLTYFQNEAQLEKSRLLSDRFSAERPKGSFSTLEIQRTEQGDSAMYLCASSLGGAQETQYFGPGTRLLVL.